This TCR beta chain was identified in a study of OX40 agonist ivuxolimab in advanced cancers. The overall study: Every 2 weeks, ivuxolimab was infused into the patients intravenously at between 0.01 and 10 mg/kg. Prior anti-PD-1, anti-PD-L1 or anti-CTLA-4 therapy did not bar entry, and approximately 40% had some. Partial responses occurred in Three dose-escalation patients, one with hepatocellular carcinoma and two with cutaneous melanoma. Patients enrolled in dose escalation were diagnosed with hepatocellular carcinoma, melanoma, renal cell or head and neck cancer.

The V gene lost 2 bases and the J gene lost 7 bases, with 18 bases spanning the gap. The germline gives CDR1 GTSNPN, CDR2 SVGIG (reference sequence). This CDR3 comprises 15 residues. TCRdb's table, derived via immunoSEQ multiplex PCR, lists solely in-frame clones and lacks some. The sample holds 150,000 to 190,000 clones, approximately 94% seen once. This sequence joins TRBV30 and TRBJ1-5; D gene ambiguous. Sequencing used CD4+ or CD8+ T cells sorted from blood, obtained in a trial of the OX40 agonist ivuxolimab. This clonotype originated in an adult with an advanced solid tumor such as melanoma, head and neck, liver or kidney cancer. For the CDR3, the DNA is TGTGCCTGGAGTTCAGGACTGACCGGGGTACAGCCCCAGCATTTT. Residues: CAWSSGLTGVQPQHF.